Detailed here is one TCR beta chain. Its antigen remains unidentified. Per-base qualities were not stored, and no clone one base away is much larger. Relative to germline, V is 2 bases shorter and J is 7 bases shorter, with 15 bases between their ends. Reading the germline V gene gives CDR1 SGHRS and CDR2 YFSETQ. CDR3 length: 14 amino acids, cysteine to phenylalanine. The entry retains the CDR3 DNA only, 42 bases that are in frame from base 1. The record originates from a study of human CD4 T cells and Enterobacteriaceae (dated by TCRdb to 2020 to 2022). Summary of the overall study and its limitations: The reactivity of ex vivo clonotypes was inferred solely through the matching of nucleotide sequences to CFSE-low cultures from the same donors. Compared with specific clonotypes, broadly cross-reactive clonotypes seemed more expanded ex vivo, with 11 of 19 and about three fifths of the roughly 35 falling in the top 5%.

On a FACSAria III, memory CD4+ T cells were FACS-sorted to over 95% purity, defined as all CD4+ cells except CD45RA+CCR7+CD95- naive cells. Blood from healthy donors was obtained from blood donation centers in Switzerland. Total CD4+ T cells and monocytes were enriched by positive selection with CD4 and CD14 magnetic microbeads. CD8+, CD14+, CD16+, CD56+, CD19+ and CD25-bright cells were excluded before sorting. In a couple of blood donors, total memory CD4+ T cells were sequenced directly ex vivo to assess in vivo expansion of bacteria-reactive clonotypes. Peripheral blood mononuclear cells were isolated from donor blood using Ficoll-Paque Plus. Deep-level sequencing was performed on ex vivo total memory CD4+ samples, with a detection sensitivity of one cell in 200,000. The QIAamp DNA Micro Kit was used to extract genomic DNA from cell pellets, and spectrophotometry was used to check the quantity and purity of the genomic DNA. The immunoSEQ multiplex PCR assay was used to amplify TCR Vbeta CDR3 regions. The amplicons were sequenced on the Illumina HiSeq platform. Retrieved sequences were 87 nucleotides long and contained the CDR3 region. Per the source publication's procedure: A unique productive TCR Vbeta nucleotide sequence was defined as a clonotype and was quantified by productive template frequency from ImmunoSEQ Analyzer V3.0. Expanded clonotypes were defined using a threshold set at the top 5th percentile of each repertoire ranked by frequency. Repertoire overlap was calculated as Chao-Jaccard with the R package fossil and was visualized by nonmetric multidimensional scaling with the R package MASS. Here the immuneACCESS table is served through TCRdb, limited to in-frame sequences with V and J called. Missing clones are a known gap in these copies; in checked studies unresolved V genes cover under half, and the rest lacks a known reason. The D gene and trimming were derived from the DNA, and the V and J assignments and clone size from that table. The table for this sample lists tens of thousands of clones; about 82% of them were counted only once. The ten largest clones represent approximately 0.95% of the sample.

The chain is assembled from TRBV5-1 and TRBJ1-2; the best D guess is TRBD1, with 6 bases matching. Sequencing input: memory CD4+ T cells from blood. In the paper's terms, the cell subset or site label means: total memory CD4 T cells sorted directly ex vivo, unstimulated. The origin of this receptor is a human donor in good health. The nucleotide sequence is TGCGCCAGCAGCTTAAACCCGGGGGCGGTTGGCTACACCTTC. Its protein product is CASSLNPGAVGYTF.